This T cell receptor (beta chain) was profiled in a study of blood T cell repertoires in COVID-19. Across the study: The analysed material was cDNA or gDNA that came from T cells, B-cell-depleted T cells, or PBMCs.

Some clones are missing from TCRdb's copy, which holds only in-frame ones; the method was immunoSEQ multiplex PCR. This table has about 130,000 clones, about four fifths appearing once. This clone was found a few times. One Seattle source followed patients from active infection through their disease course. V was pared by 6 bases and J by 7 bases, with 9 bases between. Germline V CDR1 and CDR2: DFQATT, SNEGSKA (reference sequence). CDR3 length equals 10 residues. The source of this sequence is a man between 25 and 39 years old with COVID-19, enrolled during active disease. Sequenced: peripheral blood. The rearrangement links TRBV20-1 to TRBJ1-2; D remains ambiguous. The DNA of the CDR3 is TGCAGTGCCCGCCCGCGTGGCTACACCTTC. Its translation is CSARPRGYTF.